Each of the 15 T cell receptor beta chains below was sequenced from the same sample in a study of T cells in Graves' hyperthyroidism and ophthalmopathy. Using RNA transcripts as the source, TCR beta CDR3 regions were amplified. A first-round RT-PCR of the TCR CDR3 used the HTBI primer set. In TCRdb, the multiplex PCR reads were re-called with MiXCR into one record per CDR3 protein. The data hold about 530,000 distinct CDR3 sequences, with under 20% observed a single time. What was sequenced was blood. The receptors come from a woman under 30 with Graves' ophthalmopathy.

This clonotype occurred many times. The gene calls are TRBV2 and TRBJ1-5; the match to TRBD1 covers 8 bases. The V and J ends lost 6 bases and 7 bases, in that order; junction bases with no gene match: 2. From germline, CDR1 is SNHLY and CDR2 FYNNEI. The CDR3 length is 12 residues. CDR3 protein: CASRQGGQPQHF. DNA for the CDR3: TGTGCCAGCAGACAGGGGGGACAGCCCCAGCATTTT.

V is TRBV14 and J is TRBJ2-7, with 9 bases that match TRBD1. Germline trimming cut 0 bases from V and 1 base from J; bases unmatched to any gene: 4. The CDR3 is made up of 16 amino acids. Germline V gene sequence: CDR1 SGHDN, CDR2 FVKESK. The CDR3 bases are TGTGCCAGCAGCCAAGATTTGGGACAGGGTTCCTACGAGCAGTACTTC. Protein product: CASSQDLGQGSYEQYF. Supplemented by reference TRBV14 and TRBJ2-7, the full variable domain reads EAGVTQFPSHSVIEKGQTVTLRCDPISGHDNLYWYRRVMGKEIKFLLHFVKESKQDESGMPNNRFLAERTGGTYSTLKVQPAELEDSGVYFCASSQDLGQGSYEQYFGPGTRLTVT.

The table lists this clonotype with many counts. The chain recombines TRBV12-3 or TRBV12-4 with TRBJ2-3; D gene uncertain. Trimming took off 2 bases at V and 0 bases at J, with 12 bases between the two ends. The CDR3 spans 16 residues. DNA for the CDR3: TGTGCCAGCAGTTTATTACGCGCCACTAGCACAGATACGCAGTATTTT. This codes for CASSLLRATSTDTQYF.

The rearrangement links TRBV29-1 to TRBJ2-1, with 12 bases that match TRBD2. V lost 7 bases, J lost 2 bases, and 6 bases stayed unmatched. Germline V lookup: CDR1 SQVTM, CDR2 ANQGSEA. CDR3 size: 15 residues. The CDR3 coding sequence is TGCAGCGGTAGCACTAGCGGGGGGCCCTACAATGAGCAGTTCTTC. This codes for CSGSTSGGPYNEQFF.

This clonotype was recorded at least ten times. The chain carries TRBV27 and TRBJ2-1, with 10 bases lining up with TRBD2. From germline, CDR1 is MNHEY and CDR2 SMNVEV (reference sequence). The CDR3 covers 15 residues. The ends lost 5 bases at V and 5 bases at J; junction bases unmatched: 6. The CDR3 is CASSKAGGLNNEQFF. CDR3 DNA sequence: TGTGCCAGCAGTAAAGCGGGGGGGTTAAACAATGAGCAGTTCTTC.

This clonotype was seen at least ten times. The V gene is TRBV7-2, the J gene TRBJ1-3; possibly TRBD1 for D (5 bases). Deletions cut 4 bases from V and 0 bases from J, with 13 bases between. The germline gives CDR1 SGHTA, CDR2 FQGNSA. The CDR3 runs 16 residues. CDR3 coding DNA: TGTGCCAGCAGCTCGACAGTCACTTCCTCTGGAAACACCATATATTTT. Encoded protein: CASSSTVTSSGNTIYF.

This clonotype was picked up many times. The rearrangement links TRBV6-1 to TRBJ2-3; no clear D. V lost 7 bases to trimming and J lost 0 bases, with 17 bases between them. The CDR3 has 16 amino acids. Looked up from germline, CDR1 is MNHNS and CDR2 is SASEGT. The CDR3 nucleotides read TGTGCCAGCACTCTGAATTCGGGTACTAGCACAGATACGCAGTATTTT. It encodes CASTLNSGTSTDTQYF.

This clonotype was seen ten or more times. V usage is TRBV27 and J usage is TRBJ2-1; 13 positions agree with TRBD2. Germline V gene data show CDR1 as MNHEY and CDR2 as SMNVEV (reference sequence). Trimming cost V 5 bases and J 5 bases; bases outside gene matches: 6. The CDR3 is made up of 16 amino acids. CDR3 DNA sequence: TGTGCCAGCAGTCAGGGGACTAGCGGGGCTCACAATGAGCAGTTCTTC. It encodes CASSQGTSGAHNEQFF.

This clonotype was seen a handful of times. The V gene is TRBV9, the J gene TRBJ2-3; TRBD2 might be the D (6 bases). V lost 0 bases, J lost 4 bases, and 15 bases lay in between. The CDR3 has 16 amino acids. CDR1 and CDR2 (germline): SGDLS, YYNGEE. The CDR3 sequence is CASSVVDSGYSDTQYF. The CDR3 DNA is TGTGCCAGCAGCGTAGTCGATAGCGGATATTCAGATACGCAGTATTTT.

At least ten counts were recorded for this clonotype. The rearrangement uses TRBV27 and TRBJ2-2; D may match TRBD1 or TRBD2 (5 bases each). Germline CDR1 reads MNHEY; CDR2 reads SMNVEV (reference sequence). V was pared by 5 bases and J by 1 base, with 17 bases between. This CDR3 has 17 amino acids. The CDR3 DNA reads TGTGCCAGCAGTCTACGCCCAAAGGGACGGAACACCGGGGAGCTGTTTTTT. The encoded protein is CASSLRPKGRNTGELFF.

The sample holds many counts of this clonotype. The chain carries TRBV2 and TRBJ1-5, with D uncertain. This CDR3 has 14 residues. Per the germline V gene, CDR1 is SNHLY and CDR2 is FYNNEI. With 1 base removed from V and 5 bases from J, the gap between germline ends came to 9 bases. CDR3 residues: CASSEVVEDQPQHF. In DNA form, the CDR3 reads TGTGCCAGCAGTGAAGTGGTCGAGGATCAGCCCCAGCATTTT.

The chain links TRBV27 to TRBJ2-7; 13 bases are a match to TRBD2. Germline loops: CDR1 MNHEY, CDR2 SMNVEV (reference sequence). V was pared by 5 bases and J by 4 bases, with 8 bases of the junction left unmatched. The CDR3 runs 16 residues. The CDR3 sequence is CASSHHGTSGVYEQYF. The CDR3 nucleotides are TGTGCCAGCAGTCACCACGGGACTAGCGGGGTTTACGAGCAGTACTTC.

This clonotype was picked up a small number of times. The J gene is TRBJ1-2, the V gene TRBV7-9, with a weak D call TRBD1 (5 bases). V lost 5 bases and J lost 5, with 9 bases in between. The germline V gene has CDR1 SEHNR and CDR2 FQNEAQ (reference sequence). CDR3 length equals 12 residues. CDR3 in DNA: TGTGCCAGCAGCGAAAAGGGGTATGGCTACACCTTC. It specifies CASSEKGYGYTF.

The V call is TRBV5-1, the J call TRBJ2-3; D is undetermined. Trimming pared 1 base from V and 2 bases from J, leaving 11 bases between. Per germline, CDR1 SGHRS and CDR2 YFSETQ. The CDR3 has 15 residues. The CDR3 reads CASSLNSYDTDTQYF. CDR3 DNA: TGCGCCAGCAGCTTGAATAGCTACGACACAGATACGCAGTATTTT.

This clonotype has at least ten counts. The chain is built from TRBV13 and TRBJ1-4, with 7 nucleotides matching TRBD1. The CDR3 runs 16 residues. Trimming at V came to 0 bases and at J to 2 bases, leaving 3 bases not matched to a gene. Germline CDR1 is PRHDT and CDR2 is FYEKMQ (reference sequence). The CDR3 DNA reads TGTGCCAGCAGCTTAGGCGTGGGACAGACTAATGAAAAACTGTTTTTT. Translation: CASSLGVGQTNEKLFF.